The T cell receptor (beta chain) under discussion was sequenced for a study of cytomegalovirus exposure and HLA in healthy donors. Primers for the PCR totalled 60 Vbeta and 13 Jbeta. Method: immunoSEQ multiplex PCR; TCRdb's copy keeps in-frame clones and lacks some. Found here are 180,000 or so clones, around 77% of them singletons; the top ten hold roughly 2.1%. The CDR3 has 14 amino acids. Germline loops: CDR1 SNHLY, CDR2 FYNNEI. Germline trimming cut 8 bases from V and 4 bases from J; bases unmatched to any gene: 10. This TCR was recovered from a woman aged 25 to 39 in good health and CMV-seropositive. The chain joins TRBV2 to TRBJ1-1, with 7 bases aligning to TRBD1. Source material: PBMCs. The CDR3 coding sequence is TGTGCCAGCGAGGGCGGACAGGCAGGCACTGAAGCTTTCTTT. Translated, it gives CASEGGQAGTEAFF.